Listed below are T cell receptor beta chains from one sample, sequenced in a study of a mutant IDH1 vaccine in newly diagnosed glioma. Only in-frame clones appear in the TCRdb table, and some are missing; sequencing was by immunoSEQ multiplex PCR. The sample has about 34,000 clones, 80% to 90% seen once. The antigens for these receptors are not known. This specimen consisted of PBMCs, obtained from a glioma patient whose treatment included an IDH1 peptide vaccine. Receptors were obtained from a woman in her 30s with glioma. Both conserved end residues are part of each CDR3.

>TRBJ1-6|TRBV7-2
CASSLGRDSPLHF
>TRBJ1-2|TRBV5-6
CASSCATGDYGYTF
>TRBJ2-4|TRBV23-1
CASSQSPKAIQYF
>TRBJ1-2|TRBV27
CASSWDRALRYGYTF
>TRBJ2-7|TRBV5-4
CASSLAQADEQYF
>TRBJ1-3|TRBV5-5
CASSPSPDLGNTIYF
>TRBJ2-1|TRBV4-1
CASSLLLPENEQFF
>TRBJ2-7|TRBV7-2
CASSPGGWTYEQYF
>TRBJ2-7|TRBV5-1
CASSQSPTGVGEQYF
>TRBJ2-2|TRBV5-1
CASSLKSGELFF
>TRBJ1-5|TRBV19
CASTRGGNQPQHF
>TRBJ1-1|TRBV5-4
CASSHQGRTEAFF
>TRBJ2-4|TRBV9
CASSVGLQNIQYF
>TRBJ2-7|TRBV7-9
CASSSRLHRDRGKGEQYF
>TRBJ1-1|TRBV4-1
CASSTRVMNTEAFF
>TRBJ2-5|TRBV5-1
CASSPGGWQETQYF
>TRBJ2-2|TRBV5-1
CASSFAAGELFF
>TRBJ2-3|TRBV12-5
CASLTSGGDTQYF
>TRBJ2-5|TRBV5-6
CASSWGRGNWYF
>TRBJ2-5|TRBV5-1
CASSLENQETQYF
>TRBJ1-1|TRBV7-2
CASSLSSLPGQGANTEAFF
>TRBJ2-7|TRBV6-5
CASSYDVGTHEQYF
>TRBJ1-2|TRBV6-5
CASSLTSWSSYGYTF
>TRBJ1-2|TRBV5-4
CASRGGASLDGYTF
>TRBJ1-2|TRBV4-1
CASSRAGRDSYGYTF
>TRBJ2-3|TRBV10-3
CAISELGGPSTDTQYF
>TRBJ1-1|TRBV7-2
CASSHRGITAMNTEAFF
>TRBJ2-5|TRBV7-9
CASSFSSGWGWETQYF
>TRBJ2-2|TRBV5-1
CASSQGANTGELFF
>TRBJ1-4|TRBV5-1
CASSRAGTGGQNEKLFF
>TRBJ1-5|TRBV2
CASSEVSGTGDQPQHF